This TCR beta chain is from a study of brain T cells in children with intractable seizures. The study's findings and limits: Patients' HCMV serostatus was unknown; virus specificity rests on CDR3 similarity alone.

Indicated time point: blood from clinic visit 5 months post-surgery; TSC patient then seizure free. Sequencing was limited to surgery cases with top T cell transcript signatures in brain tissue. Pre-surgery treatment included at least one anti-epileptic drug. The CDR3 covers 15 residues. Looked up from germline, CDR1 is SGHNT and CDR2 is YYREEE (reference sequence). V lost 5 bases and J lost 7, with 21 bases in between. Details on this clone: What it binds is unknown.

Clones were read by immunoSEQ multiplex PCR, and TCRdb kept only the in-frame ones, dropping some. The repertoire holds 300,000 to 400,000 clones, with roughly 93% as singletons. The chain uses TRBV5-4 and TRBJ1-2, with a weak D call TRBD1 (5 bases). The sample here was peripheral blood, taken 4 to 5 months after surgery. The origin of this receptor is a boy in the first two years of life with tuberous sclerosis and intractable seizures. The CDR3 loop is CASSVLGTPPFGYTF. For the CDR3, the DNA is TGTGCCAGCAGTGTACTGGGGACTCCACCGTTTGGCTACACCTTC.